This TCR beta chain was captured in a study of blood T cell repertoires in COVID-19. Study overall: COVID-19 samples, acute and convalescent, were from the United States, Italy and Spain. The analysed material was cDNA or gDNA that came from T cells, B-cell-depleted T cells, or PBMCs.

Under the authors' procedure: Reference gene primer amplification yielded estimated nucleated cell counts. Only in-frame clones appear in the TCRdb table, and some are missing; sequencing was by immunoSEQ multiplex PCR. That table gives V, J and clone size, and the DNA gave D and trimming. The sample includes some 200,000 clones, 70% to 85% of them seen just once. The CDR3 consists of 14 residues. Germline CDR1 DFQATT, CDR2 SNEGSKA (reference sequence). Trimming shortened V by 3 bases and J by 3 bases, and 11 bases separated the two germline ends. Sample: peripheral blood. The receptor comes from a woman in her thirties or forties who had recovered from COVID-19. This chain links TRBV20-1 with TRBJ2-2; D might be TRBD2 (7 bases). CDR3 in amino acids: CSASRGAYTGELFF. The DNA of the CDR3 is TGCAGTGCTAGTCGGGGGGCGTACACCGGGGAGCTGTTTTTT.